Below, 16 T cell receptor beta chains from the same sample are listed, as sequenced in a study of blood T cell repertoires in COVID-19. Generated by immunoSEQ multiplex PCR, the TCRdb table keeps only in-frame clones and is missing some. Of 120,000 to 150,000 clones in the sample, approximately 87% were seen once. Sequencing used peripheral blood. The source of these receptors is a man aged 45-60 years who had recovered from COVID-19.

The DNA for the CDR3 is TGTGCCAGCAGTCCTTGGGGTATCAGGGACTACGAGCAGTACTTC. It encodes CASSPWGIRDYEQYF. This chain links TRBV28 with TRBJ2-7, with a possible D match to TRBD1 (5 bases). Trimming shortened V by 5 bases and J by 3 bases, and 17 bases separated the two germline ends. The germline gives CDR1 MDHEN, CDR2 SYDVKM. CDR3 size: 15 residues.

The V and J genes are TRBV5-4 and TRBJ2-3; the match to TRBD2 covers 10 bases. Germline lookup yields CDR1 SGHNT and CDR2 YYREEE (reference sequence). Unmatched junction bases numbered 8, after V lost 0 bases and J lost 4 bases. The CDR3 is made up of 17 amino acids. The DNA of the CDR3 is TGTGCCAGCAGCTTGGAGCCGAGCGGGGGGGCTGCAGATACGCAGTATTTT. Translating it yields CASSLEPSGGAADTQYF.

The rearrangement joins TRBV9 to TRBJ1-3; D possibly corresponds to TRBD1 (6 bases). V lost 3 bases and J lost 0, with 7 bases in between. The CDR3 spans 14 residues. CDR1 is SGDLS and CDR2 is YYNGEE in the germline V gene. The CDR3 here is CASSETGSGNTIYF. Here the CDR3 DNA reads TGTGCCAGCAGCGAGACAGGCTCTGGAAACACCATATATTTT. The entire variable domain, with the rest obtained from reference TRBV9 and TRBJ1-3, is as follows: DSGVTQTPKHLITATGQRVTLRCSPRSGDLSVYWYQQSLDQGLQFLIQYYNGEERAKGNILERFSAQQFPDLHSELNLSSLELGDSALYFCASSETGSGNTIYFGEGSWLTVV.

In this sample, this clone turned up a few times. V and J are TRBV4-2 and TRBJ2-1, with a tentative D call TRBD2 (6 bases). The V gene lost 1 base and the J gene lost 0 bases, with 13 bases spanning the gap. The germline gives CDR1 LGHNA, CDR2 YNFKEQ. CDR3 length: 17 amino acids. The CDR3 nucleotides are TGTGCCAGCAGCCAAGCGGCTAGCGTGAGCTCCTACAATGAGCAGTTCTTC. It yields the protein CASSQAASVSSYNEQFF.

The genes are TRBV9 and TRBJ2-1; D unresolved. V lost 3 bases, J lost 3 bases, and 4 bases lay in between. This CDR3 has 12 residues. From germline, CDR1 is SGDLS and CDR2 YYNGEE. The CDR3 sequence is CASSANYNEQFF. Written as DNA, the CDR3 is TGTGCCAGCAGCGCCAACTACAATGAGCAGTTCTTC.

V usage is TRBV27 and J usage is TRBJ1-1; D not resolved. The CDR3 loop spans 13 amino acids. The V end lost 3 bases, the J end lost 6 bases, and 11 bases lay between the germline ends. Looked up from germline, CDR1 is MNHEY and CDR2 is SMNVEV (reference sequence). The CDR3 DNA follows: TGTGCCAGCAGTTTTTCCGCGTCCTCTGAAGCTTTCTTT. Translated, it gives CASSFSASSEAFF.

The chain uses TRBV4-1 and TRBJ1-2; D perhaps matches TRBD1 (5 bases). V lost 0 bases and J 4 bases, leaving 9 bases between the germline ends. CDR3 length equals 14 residues. Germline loops: CDR1 MGHRA, CDR2 YSYEKL. The CDR3 DNA follows: TGCGCCAGCAGCCAAGACAGGGATGGCTATGGCTACACCTTC. It yields the protein CASSQDRDGYGYTF.

The chain recombines TRBV20-1 with TRBJ2-6; D is unresolved. The germline gives CDR1 DFQATT, CDR2 SNEGSKA (reference sequence). V was pared by 6 bases and J by 3 bases, with 3 bases between. This CDR3 region has 11 residues. The CDR3 is CSALGANVLTF. The CDR3 DNA reads as TGCAGTGCCCTTGGGGCCAACGTCCTGACTTTC.

J is TRBJ1-4 and V is TRBV15, with 7 bases fitting TRBD1. The CDR3 runs 17 residues. The germline V gene has CDR1 LNHNV and CDR2 YYDKDF (reference sequence). J lost 2 bases, V lost 0 bases, and 6 bases had no gene match. The CDR3 DNA is TGTGCCACCAGCAGAGATCTTATGGGACAGACTAATGAAAAACTGTTTTTT. Its translation: CATSRDLMGQTNEKLFF.

V usage is TRBV2 and J usage is TRBJ1-1; tentative D call: TRBD1 (6 bases). The germline gives CDR1 SNHLY, CDR2 FYNNEI. V was clipped by 8 bases and J by 5 bases, with 18 bases between them. This CDR3 has 14 amino acids. CDR3 loop: CASRNPQGITEAFF. The CDR3 DNA is TGTGCCAGCCGGAACCCACAGGGCATAACTGAAGCTTTCTTT. The whole variable domain, remainder taken from reference TRBV2 and TRBJ1-1, is EPEVTQTPSHQVTQMGQEVILRCVPISNHLYFYWYRQILGQKVEFLVSFYNNEISEKSEIFDDQFSVERPDGSNFTLKIRSTKLEDSAMYFCASRNPQGITEAFFGQGTRLTVV.

The chain joins TRBV7-2 to TRBJ1-5; the D gene is possibly TRBD1 (5 bases). The CDR3 has 13 amino acids. The V end lost 6 bases, the J end lost 6 bases, and 12 bases lay between the germline ends. CDR1 and CDR2 (germline): SGHTA, FQGNSA. The CDR3 nucleotides read TGTGCCAGCAGTCCCACCAGGGCTCAGCCCCAGCATTTT. It yields the protein CASSPTRAQPQHF.

There are a few counts of this clone. The chain uses TRBV5-1 and TRBJ1-4; D unclear. Germline CDR1 and CDR2: SGHRS and YFSETQ. This CDR3 spans 15 amino acids. With 4 bases removed from V and 3 bases from J, the gap between germline ends came to 13 bases. The CDR3 DNA sequence: TGCGCCAGCAGCCCCGAAAGGCGGGCTAATGAAAAACTGTTTTTT. It specifies CASSPERRANEKLFF.

The CDR3 coding sequence is TGTGCCAGCAGTGAAAGGGGTATCGGTGGAAACACCATATATTTT. Translated: CASSERGIGGNTIYF. This chain links TRBV6-1 with TRBJ1-3; a possible D gene is TRBD1 (5 bases). The CDR3 has 15 amino acids. Germline values: CDR1 MNHNS, CDR2 SASEGT. Trimming left V 2 bases short and J 3 bases short, with 11 bases between.

This chain links TRBV11-3 with TRBJ1-1; D unclear. The V end was cut by 1 base, the J end by 5 bases, with 14 bases between. This CDR3 comprises 15 residues. The V gene's germline CDR1 is SGHNT and CDR2 YENEEA. The DNA for the CDR3 is TGTGCCAGCAGCTTAGGAGGAAATCTAATGACTGAAGCTTTCTTT. Residues: CASSLGGNLMTEAFF.

The chain has TRBV9 and TRBJ2-3, with 7 positions matching TRBD2. The trim removed 4 bases at V and 3 bases at J, leaving 2 bases unmatched. The CDR3 contains 13 residues. Germline-derived CDR1 and CDR2 are SGDLS and YYNGEE. In DNA form, the CDR3 reads TGTGCCAGCAGCCGGGGAGGGACAGATACGCAGTATTTT. This sequence encodes CASSRGGTDTQYF.

The V call is TRBV12-3 or TRBV12-4, the J call TRBJ2-1; 8 bases fit TRBD1. The CDR3 spans 11 residues. V dropped 7 bases and J dropped 16; count of bases not matched to a gene: 9. The CDR3 nucleotides are TGTGCCAGCACCCTCCGGGACAGGTACTTCTTC. It specifies CASTLRDRYFF.